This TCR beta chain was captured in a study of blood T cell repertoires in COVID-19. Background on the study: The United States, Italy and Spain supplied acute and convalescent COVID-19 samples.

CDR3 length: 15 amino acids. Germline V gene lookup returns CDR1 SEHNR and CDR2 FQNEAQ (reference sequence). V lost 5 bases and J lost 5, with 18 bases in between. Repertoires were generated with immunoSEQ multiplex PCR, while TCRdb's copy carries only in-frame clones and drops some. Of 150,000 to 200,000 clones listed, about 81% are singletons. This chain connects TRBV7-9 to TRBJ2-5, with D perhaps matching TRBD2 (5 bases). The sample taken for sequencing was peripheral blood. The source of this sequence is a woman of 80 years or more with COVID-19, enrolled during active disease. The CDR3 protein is CASSASDYPGETQYF. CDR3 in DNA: TGTGCCAGCAGCGCAAGCGACTACCCGGGGGAGACCCAGTACTTC.